This TCR beta chain was captured in a study of radiation and T cells in renal cell carcinoma. There are 11 residues in the CDR3. Germline V gene data show CDR1 as SGHDT and CDR2 as YYEEEE. Trimming shortened V by 2 bases and J by 9 bases, and 6 bases separated the two germline ends. Profiled with immunoSEQ multiplex PCR; TCRdb holds only in-frame clones, not every one. The repertoire has around 94,000 clones, about 82% of them found once; the top ten carry roughly 8.8%. Time point described: blood 4 weeks post-SBRT, at nephrectomy. Stated treatment: 15 Gy SBRT to primary tumor, nephrectomy 4 weeks later. Points from the study as a whole: From baseline, blood top tumor clonotypes peaked at 2 weeks post-radiation.

Notes on this clone: Its antigen is as yet unknown.

The gene calls are TRBV5-6 and TRBJ2-1, with D hard to call. This clonotype was sampled from a man over 45 with renal cell carcinoma. The sample consisted of blood, taken from a patient whose treatment included radiotherapy and nephrectomy. CDR3 region: CASSFGFEQFF. In DNA, the CDR3 is TGTGCCAGCAGCTTCGGCTTTGAGCAGTTCTTC.